These T cell receptor beta chains were read from a single sample in a study of blood T cell repertoires in COVID-19. The repertoire was sequenced with immunoSEQ multiplex PCR; TCRdb's copy has only in-frame clones and lacks some. The profile shows 390,000 or so clones, nearly 90% of them singletons. Sequencing was carried out using peripheral blood. Source of these receptors: a man between 18 and 35 years old with active or convalescent COVID-19. Both conserved end residues are part of each CDR3. The D gene is left open where the match is weak. Expanded clones are given a class, and other clones once, few, many or no size at all.

V gene: TRBV5-1
clone size: NA
D gene: NA
J gene: TRBJ2-2
CDR3 DNA: TGCGCCAGCAGGGTAGGGGGAGAAACCGGGGAGCTGTTTTTT
CDR3 protein: CASRVGGETGELFF

V gene: TRBV5-1
clone size: NA
D gene: NA
J gene: TRBJ2-4
CDR3 DNA: TGCGCCAGCAGCCCAGGCAAAAACATTCAGTACTTC
CDR3 protein: CASSPGKNIQYF

V gene: TRBV21-1
clone size: NA
D gene: NA
J gene: TRBJ2-5
CDR3 DNA: TGTGCCAGCAGCCAGGGGCTGGAGCGGGAGGGCCTTGGGACCCAGTACTTC
CDR3 protein: CASSQGLEREGLGTQYF

V gene: TRBV27
clone size: NA
D gene: NA
J gene: TRBJ1-5
CDR3 DNA: TGTGCCAGCAGTTTATCCTATAATCAGCCCCAGCATTTT
CDR3 protein: CASSLSYNQPQHF

V gene: TRBV5-5
clone size: once
D gene: TRBD1
J gene: TRBJ1-2
CDR3 DNA: TGTGCCAGCAGTTGGGGACAGGACGGAAACTATGGCTACACCTTC
CDR3 protein: CASSWGQDGNYGYTF

V gene: TRBV7-8
clone size: NA
D gene: TRBD2
J gene: TRBJ2-1
CDR3 DNA: TGTGCCAGCAGCTTAGGACTAGCGGGAGGGTTGGGGGAGCAGTTCTTC
CDR3 protein: CASSLGLAGGLGEQFF

V gene: TRBV2
clone size: NA
D gene: NA
J gene: TRBJ1-2
CDR3 DNA: TGTGCCAGCAGTGAAAGCCCTATGACAGTTGGGGGGTTC
CDR3 protein: CASSESPMTVGGF

V gene: TRBV6-2/TRBV6-3
clone size: NA
D gene: TRBD1
J gene: TRBJ2-1
CDR3 DNA: TGTGCCAGCAGCGACAGGGGTTTTCTCTTC
CDR3 protein: CASSDRGFLF

V gene: TRBV6-5
clone size: NA
D gene: NA
J gene: TRBJ1-2
CDR3 DNA: TGTGCCAGCAGTTACTCCGACAGTCCCAACTATGGCTACACCTTC
CDR3 protein: CASSYSDSPNYGYTF

V gene: TRBV21-1
clone size: NA
D gene: NA
J gene: TRBJ2-3
CDR3 DNA: TGTGCCAGCAGCAATTGGGGACAGAGCACAGATACGCAGTATTTT
CDR3 protein: CASSNWGQSTDTQYF

V gene: TRBV14
clone size: NA
D gene: NA
J gene: TRBJ2-7
CDR3 DNA: TGTGCCAGCAGCCTCTACGGGGATACCTACGAGCAGTACTTC
CDR3 protein: CASSLYGDTYEQYF

V gene: TRBV4-3
clone size: NA
D gene: NA
J gene: TRBJ2-3
CDR3 DNA: TGCGCCAGCAGCCTAGGACTCCCCCCTAGCACAGATACGCAGTATTTT
CDR3 protein: CASSLGLPPSTDTQYF

V gene: TRBV28
clone size: NA
D gene: TRBD1
J gene: TRBJ2-2
CDR3 DNA: TGTGCCAGCAGGGGCCAGGGGGCCGGCGGGGAGCTGTTTTTT
CDR3 protein: CASRGQGAGGELFF

V gene: TRBV28
clone size: NA
D gene: NA
J gene: TRBJ2-7
CDR3 DNA: TGTGCCAGCAGTTTGCGGGGTGAAATTCTGGTATCCTACGAGCAGTACTTC
CDR3 protein: CASSLRGEILVSYEQYF

V gene: TRBV11-2
clone size: NA
D gene: NA
J gene: TRBJ2-7
CDR3 DNA: TGTGCCAGCAGCTTAGTCAGGGACGAGCAGTACTTC
CDR3 protein: CASSLVRDEQYF

V gene: TRBV6-5
clone size: few
D gene: NA
J gene: TRBJ1-2
CDR3 DNA: TGTGCCAGCAGTTCCGGGACTCCAAGAAACTATGGCTACACCTTC
CDR3 protein: CASSSGTPRNYGYTF

V gene: TRBV6-6
clone size: NA
D gene: TRBD1
J gene: TRBJ2-1
CDR3 DNA: TGTGCCAGCAGTTACTCTGACAGGGGGGGCAATGAGCAGTTCTTC
CDR3 protein: CASSYSDRGGNEQFF

V gene: TRBV7-9
clone size: NA
D gene: NA
J gene: TRBJ2-7
CDR3 DNA: TGTGCCAGCAGCCCCCGGCTAGCGCCCGAACCCCTCGAGCAGTACTTC
CDR3 protein: CASSPRLAPEPLEQYF

V gene: TRBV6-6
clone size: NA
D gene: TRBD1
J gene: TRBJ1-4
CDR3 DNA: TGTGCCAGCAGTTACCCGGGACAGTCTAATGAAAAACTGTTTTTT
CDR3 protein: CASSYPGQSNEKLFF

V gene: TRBV18
clone size: NA
D gene: TRBD1
J gene: TRBJ1-2
CDR3 DNA: TGTGCCAGCTCAGCCGGACAGGGGACTTATGGCTACACCTTC
CDR3 protein: CASSAGQGTYGYTF

V gene: TRBV19
clone size: NA
D gene: NA
J gene: TRBJ1-2
CDR3 DNA: TGTGCCAGTAGTATTTTTGGCGGAAGAACCTCTAACTATGGCTACACCTTC
CDR3 protein: CASSIFGGRTSNYGYTF

V gene: TRBV19
clone size: NA
D gene: NA
J gene: TRBJ1-6
CDR3 DNA: TGTGCCAGTAGTATGTCAGATTACTCCTATAATTCACCCCTCCACTTT
CDR3 protein: CASSMSDYSYNSPLHF

V gene: TRBV19
clone size: NA
D gene: NA
J gene: TRBJ1-5
CDR3 DNA: TGTGCCAGTAGTATAGTTACAGAAAGTTACAATCAGCCCCAGCATTTT
CDR3 protein: CASSIVTESYNQPQHF

V gene: TRBV18
clone size: NA
D gene: TRBD2
J gene: TRBJ2-5
CDR3 DNA: TGTGCCAGCTCACCAGAGCTAGCGGGATTGGAGACCCAGTACTTC
CDR3 protein: CASSPELAGLETQYF

V gene: TRBV19
clone size: NA
D gene: NA
J gene: TRBJ2-1
CDR3 DNA: TGTGCCAGTAGTCCCCAGGGGCGCAACAATGAGCAGTTCTTC
CDR3 protein: CASSPQGRNNEQFF

V gene: TRBV5-4
clone size: NA
D gene: NA
J gene: TRBJ2-1
CDR3 DNA: TGTGCCAGCAGCGGGGAGTCCTACAATGAGCAGTTCTTC
CDR3 protein: CASSGESYNEQFF

V gene: TRBV24-1
clone size: NA
D gene: NA
J gene: TRBJ1-1
CDR3 DNA: TGTGCCACCAGTGATCCACAGAGTTCGAACACTGAAGCTTTCTTT
CDR3 protein: CATSDPQSSNTEAFF

V gene: TRBV7-2
clone size: NA
D gene: TRBD1
J gene: TRBJ2-1
CDR3 DNA: TGTGCCAGCAGCCCAGGGGGCGTTTTGTCCTACAATGAGCAGTTCTTC
CDR3 protein: CASSPGGVLSYNEQFF

V gene: TRBV7-3
clone size: NA
D gene: TRBD1
J gene: TRBJ2-1
CDR3 DNA: TGTGCCAGCAGCTTAGAGACAGGGGGTTACAATGAGCAGTTCTTC
CDR3 protein: CASSLETGGYNEQFF

V gene: TRBV28
clone size: NA
D gene: NA
J gene: TRBJ1-2
CDR3 DNA: TGTGCCAGCAGTTTGGGGAGCTATGGCTACACCTTC
CDR3 protein: CASSLGSYGYTF

V gene: TRBV3-1/TRBV3-2
clone size: NA
D gene: NA
J gene: TRBJ1-2
CDR3 DNA: TGTGCCAGCAGCCCCCTAGGCAGGGATAATGGCTACACCTTC
CDR3 protein: CASSPLGRDNGYTF

V gene: TRBV5-6
clone size: NA
D gene: NA
J gene: TRBJ1-5
CDR3 DNA: TGTGCCAGCAGCTTGGGGGCGAAGGGGGTGGTTCAGCCCCAGCATTTT
CDR3 protein: CASSLGAKGVVQPQHF

V gene: TRBV5-5
clone size: NA
D gene: TRBD2
J gene: TRBJ2-2
CDR3 DNA: TGTGCCAGCAGCTTGGTTATTAGCGGGATGAACACCGGGGAGCTGTTTTTT
CDR3 protein: CASSLVISGMNTGELFF

V gene: TRBV28
clone size: once
D gene: NA
J gene: TRBJ1-2
CDR3 DNA: TGTGCCAGCAGCGAGAGCCTAAACTATGGCTACACCTTC
CDR3 protein: CASSESLNYGYTF

V gene: TRBV19
clone size: NA
D gene: TRBD1
J gene: TRBJ1-4
CDR3 DNA: TGTGCCAGTAGTACCGGGACAGCAACTAATGAAAAACTGTTTTTT
CDR3 protein: CASSTGTATNEKLFF

V gene: TRBV25-1
clone size: once
D gene: TRBD2
J gene: TRBJ2-1
CDR3 DNA: TGTGCCAGCAGTGACCCCTCGCGGGGGAACGTCGATGAGCAGTTCTTC
CDR3 protein: CASSDPSRGNVDEQFF

V gene: TRBV3-1/TRBV3-2
clone size: NA
D gene: NA
J gene: TRBJ1-2
CDR3 DNA: TGTGCCAGCAGCCCCCACTTGGTGGGGCAAGGTGGCTACACCTTC
CDR3 protein: CASSPHLVGQGGYTF

V gene: TRBV25-1
clone size: NA
D gene: TRBD1
J gene: TRBJ1-6
CDR3 DNA: TGTGCCAGCACCCAAGGACAGGGGAAGGGTTCACCCCTCCACTTT
CDR3 protein: CASTQGQGKGSPLHF

V gene: TRBV5-1
clone size: NA
D gene: NA
J gene: TRBJ1-2
CDR3 DNA: TGCGCCAGCAGCTTCGGGAACAAGGACTTTGGCTACACCTTC
CDR3 protein: CASSFGNKDFGYTF

V gene: TRBV9
clone size: NA
D gene: NA
J gene: TRBJ1-3
CDR3 DNA: TGTGCCAGCAGCGCCCAGCTGACAGTCTCTGGAAACACCATATATTTT
CDR3 protein: CASSAQLTVSGNTIYF

V gene: TRBV4-3
clone size: NA
D gene: TRBD2
J gene: TRBJ2-5
CDR3 DNA: TGCGCCAGCAGCCAAGATAGGAGCGGGAGTGGCGAGACCCAGTACTTC
CDR3 protein: CASSQDRSGSGETQYF

V gene: TRBV7-9
clone size: NA
D gene: NA
J gene: TRBJ1-2
CDR3 DNA: TGTGCCAGCAGCTTAGCTGGCGGGGGCAACTATGGCTACACCTTC
CDR3 protein: CASSLAGGGNYGYTF

V gene: TRBV3-1/TRBV3-2
clone size: NA
D gene: TRBD2
J gene: TRBJ2-5
CDR3 DNA: TGTGCCAGCAGCTTCCCGGGACTAGCGGGGGGGCCCCGGGAGACCCAGTACTTC
CDR3 protein: CASSFPGLAGGPRETQYF

V gene: TRBV19
clone size: NA
D gene: NA
J gene: TRBJ2-5
CDR3 DNA: TGTGCCAGTAGTATTCGGCGAGGGTTGCAAGAGACCCAGTACTTC
CDR3 protein: CASSIRRGLQETQYF

V gene: TRBV28
clone size: NA
D gene: NA
J gene: TRBJ1-3
CDR3 DNA: TGTGCCAGCACCGCGGGGGGCTCTGGAAACACCATATATTTT
CDR3 protein: CASTAGGSGNTIYF

V gene: TRBV5-8
clone size: NA
D gene: NA
J gene: TRBJ2-6
CDR3 DNA: TGTGCCAGCAGCCGAGGGGACTCTGGGGCCAACGTGCTGACTTTC
CDR3 protein: CASSRGDSGANVLTF

V gene: TRBV2
clone size: once
D gene: NA
J gene: TRBJ1-1
CDR3 DNA: TGTGCCAGCAGACAGGGGAACACTGAAGCTTTCTTT
CDR3 protein: CASRQGNTEAFF

V gene: TRBV11-3
clone size: NA
D gene: NA
J gene: TRBJ2-7
CDR3 DNA: TGTGCCAGCAGCTTAACAGCTAACTCCTACGAGCAGTACTTC
CDR3 protein: CASSLTANSYEQYF

V gene: TRBV6-2/TRBV6-3
clone size: NA
D gene: NA
J gene: TRBJ2-1
CDR3 DNA: TGTGCCAGCAGTTACGAGGGGGGGTCCTACAATGAGCAGTTCTTC
CDR3 protein: CASSYEGGSYNEQFF

V gene: TRBV9
clone size: NA
D gene: TRBD2
J gene: TRBJ2-2
CDR3 DNA: TGTGCCAGCAGCGTCAGAGCGGGGGGAGCCTCCGGGGAGCTGTTTTTT
CDR3 protein: CASSVRAGGASGELFF

V gene: TRBV6-4
clone size: NA
D gene: TRBD2
J gene: TRBJ2-3
CDR3 DNA: TGTGCCAGCAGTGACTCTGCTAGCGGGGGAACAGATACGCAGTATTTT
CDR3 protein: CASSDSASGGTDTQYF

V gene: TRBV20-1
clone size: NA
D gene: NA
J gene: TRBJ2-7
CDR3 DNA: TGCAGTGCCCAGGGGGGCGAGCAGTACTTC
CDR3 protein: CSAQGGEQYF

V gene: TRBV6-6
clone size: NA
D gene: NA
J gene: TRBJ1-5
CDR3 DNA: TGTGCCAGCAGCAAGCCGCAAAGCGGCAATCAGCCCCAGCATTTT
CDR3 protein: CASSKPQSGNQPQHF

V gene: TRBV28
clone size: once
D gene: NA
J gene: TRBJ2-7
CDR3 DNA: TGTGCCAGCAGCGACCGACAGGCCTACGAGCAGTACTTC
CDR3 protein: CASSDRQAYEQYF

V gene: TRBV28
clone size: NA
D gene: TRBD1
J gene: TRBJ1-5
CDR3 DNA: TGTGCCAGCAGACCGACAGGGAACAATCAGCCCCAGCATTTT
CDR3 protein: CASRPTGNNQPQHF